Listed here are 8 T cell receptor beta chains from one sample, sequenced in a study of control samples from healthy donors and cancer patients. Assay: immunoSEQ multiplex PCR; the TCRdb copy retains only in-frame clones and omits some. In the table there are more than 100,000 clones, 88% of which are singletons. Sequencing used blood. These receptors all come from a man in his forties in good health.

The chain recombines TRBV30 with TRBJ2-2; D not resolved. Germline V gene sequence: CDR1 GTSNPN, CDR2 SVGIG (reference sequence). The CDR3 has 13 residues. Deletions cut 2 bases from V and 8 bases from J, with 12 bases between. The CDR3, as DNA: TGTGCCTGGAGTAACTCGCCGTCTGGGGAGCTGTTTTTT. Amino acids: CAWSNSPSGELFF.

The V call is TRBV9, the J call TRBJ2-6; 7 bases match TRBD1. The V gene's germline CDR1 is SGDLS and CDR2 YYNGEE. The CDR3 length is 18 residues. The trim removed 4 bases at V and 0 bases at J, leaving 10 bases unmatched. Here the CDR3 DNA reads TGTGCCAGCAGCATTCCCGGGACAGAGAACTCTGGGGCCAACGTCCTGACTTTC. Protein product: CASSIPGTENSGANVLTF.

The rearrangement uses TRBV7-2 and TRBJ2-5; TRBD1 agrees at 10 bases. The CDR3 runs 16 residues. Germline CDR1 SGHTA, CDR2 FQGNSA. The V segment lost 5 bases and the J segment 3 bases; nucleotides outside the gene matches: 9. CDR3 DNA sequence: TGTGCCAGCAGCCCAACCCGGACAGGGGGAAAAGAGACCCAGTACTTC. Its protein is CASSPTRTGGKETQYF.

The chain recombines TRBV5-1 with TRBJ1-3; D gene uncertain. Looked up from germline, CDR1 is SGHRS and CDR2 is YFSETQ. Trimming shortened V by 4 bases and J by 7 bases, and 15 bases separated the two germline ends. This CDR3 has 14 residues. The chain's CDR3 is CASSRASGGNTIYF. The CDR3 DNA reads as TGCGCCAGCAGCCGAGCCTCTGGAGGGAACACCATATATTTT.

CDR3 amino acids: CASSQRGQNSYEQYF. The CDR3 DNA sequence: TGTGCCAGCAGCCAAAGGGGACAGAATTCCTACGAGCAGTACTTC. The chain joins TRBV3-1 (or the pseudogene TRBV3-2) to TRBJ2-7, with 7 bases fitting TRBD1. After removal of 2 bases from V and 1 base from J, the junction contained 5 bases not matched to a gene. The CDR3 is 15 amino acids. Germline CDR1 reads LGHDT; CDR2 reads YNNKEL (reference sequence).

As DNA, the CDR3 is TGCGCCAGCAGTGTGACCCTTGGATCCGAGCAGTACTTC. The encoded protein is CASSVTLGSEQYF. This chain joins TRBV10-1 and TRBJ2-7; D unclear. The ends were cut back, 4 bases at V and 6 bases at J, with 13 bases in the middle. In germline, CDR1 is WNHNN, CDR2 SYGVQD (reference sequence). The CDR3 is 13 residues long.

The chain joins TRBV7-3 to TRBJ2-3, with 9 bases aligning to TRBD2. With V trimmed by 2 bases and J by 2 bases, 5 bases remained unmatched. The germline V gene encodes CDR1 SGHTA and CDR2 FQGTGA. CDR3 length equals 16 residues. The CDR3 is CASSLLAGVATDTQYF. The CDR3 DNA is TGTGCCAGCAGCTTATTAGCGGGGGTCGCCACAGATACGCAGTATTTT.

The chain has TRBV6-4 and TRBJ1-5; TRBD1 matches at 7 bases. The CDR3 totals 17 residues. The trim removed 3 bases at V and 4 bases at J, leaving 12 bases unmatched. The germline V gene has CDR1 MRHNA and CDR2 SNTAGT. CDR3 loop: CASSDTTGRTPNQPQHF. The CDR3 DNA reads TGTGCCAGCAGTGATACGACAGGGAGGACCCCGAATCAGCCCCAGCATTTT.